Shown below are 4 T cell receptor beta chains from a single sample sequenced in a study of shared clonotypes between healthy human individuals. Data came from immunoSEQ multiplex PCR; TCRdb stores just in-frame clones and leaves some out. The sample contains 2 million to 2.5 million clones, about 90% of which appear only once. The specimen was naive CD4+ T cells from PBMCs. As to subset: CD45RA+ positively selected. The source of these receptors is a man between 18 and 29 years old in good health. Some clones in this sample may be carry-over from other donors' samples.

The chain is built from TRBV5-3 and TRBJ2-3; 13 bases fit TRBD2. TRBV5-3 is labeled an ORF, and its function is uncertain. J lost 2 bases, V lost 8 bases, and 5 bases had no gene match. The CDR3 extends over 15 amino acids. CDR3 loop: CASGTSGTYTDTQYF. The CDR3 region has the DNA TGTGCCAGCGGGACTAGCGGGACGTACACAGATACGCAGTATTTT.

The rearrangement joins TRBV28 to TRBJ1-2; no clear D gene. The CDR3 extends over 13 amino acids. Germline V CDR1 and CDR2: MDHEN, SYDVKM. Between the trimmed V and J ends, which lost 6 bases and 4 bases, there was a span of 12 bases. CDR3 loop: CASRLRLPYGYTF. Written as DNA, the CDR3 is TGTGCCAGCAGATTAAGGCTACCCTATGGCTACACCTTC.

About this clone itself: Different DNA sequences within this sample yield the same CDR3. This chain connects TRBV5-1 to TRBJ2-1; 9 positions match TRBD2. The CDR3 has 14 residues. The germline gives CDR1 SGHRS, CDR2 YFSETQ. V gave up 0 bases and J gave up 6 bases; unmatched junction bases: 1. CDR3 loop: CASSLATSGNEQFF. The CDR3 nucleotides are TGCGCCAGCAGCTTGGCGACTAGCGGCAATGAGCAGTTCTTC.

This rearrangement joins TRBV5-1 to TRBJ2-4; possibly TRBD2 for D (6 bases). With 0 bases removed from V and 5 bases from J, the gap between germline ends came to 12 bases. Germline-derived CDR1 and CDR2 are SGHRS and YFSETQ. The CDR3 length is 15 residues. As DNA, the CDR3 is TGCGCCAGCAGCTTGGGGCCCTCGGGGGAAAACATTCAGTACTTC. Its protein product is CASSLGPSGENIQYF. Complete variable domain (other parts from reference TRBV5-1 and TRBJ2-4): KAGVTQTPRYLIKTRGQQVTLSCSPISGHRSVSWYQQTPGQGLQFLFEYFSETQRNKGNFPGRFSGRQFSNSRSEMNVSTLELGDSALYLCASSLGPSGENIQYFGAGTRLSVL.